The source of this T cell receptor (beta chain) is a study of T and B cells in COVID-19 patients. Turning to the study itself: Peripheral blood came from COVID-19 patients with active infection or after recovery. Median age was approximately 35 years in the recovered cohort and around 64 years in the active-infection cohort. General study points: Clonality of TRB repertoires was high in active COVID-19; recovery brought above-healthy diversity and richness.

Blood genomic DNA input for TRB amplification was about 250-500 ng. Concerning this clonotype: Its matching antigen is unknown.

The CDR3 consists of 11 residues. Trimming took 6 bases from V and 5 from J, leaving 7 bases between them. Germline V gene sequence: CDR1 MNHEY, CDR2 SVGEGT. BIOMED2 TRB-A/B primer pools were used in multiplex TRB PCR. From the multiplex PCR reads, TCRdb called clonotypes with MiXCR, one entry per CDR3 protein. The table has about 14,000 distinct CDR3 sequences, roughly 29% seen once; the top ten hold over 1%. The sequencing sample was made of blood. The receptor was isolated from a human donor who had recovered from COVID-19. V usage is TRBV6-2 or TRBV6-3 and J usage is TRBJ1-2, with D possibly TRBD1 on 5 matching bases. DNA for the CDR3: TGTGCCAGCAGGAGGGGATATGGCTACACCTTC. It encodes CASRRGYGYTF.